These T cell receptor beta chains were read from a single sample in a study of shared clonotypes between healthy human individuals. Repertoires were generated with immunoSEQ multiplex PCR, while TCRdb's copy carries only in-frame clones and drops some. The repertoire holds almost 700,000 clones, with roughly nine tenths as singletons. Sequencing used naive CD8+ T cells sorted from blood. All receptors derive from a man aged 30 to 39 in good health. The CDR3 runs from the conserved cysteine through the conserved F or W. A D gene is named only where the DNA matches it firmly. Clone size is shown for a subset of rows, as once, few, many or a class of expanded clone.

v_gene,abundance,j_gene,len,d_gene,CDR3aa,CDR3nt
TRBV27,few,TRBJ1-2,15,NA,CASSLSGGGNRGYTF,TGTGCCAGCAGTTTATCAGGAGGGGGTAATCGTGGCTACACCTTC
TRBV14,NA,TRBJ2-2,15,NA,CASSEPGQRTGELFF,TGTGCCAGCAGTGAACCGGGGCAAAGGACCGGGGAGCTGTTTTTT
TRBV5-1,NA,TRBJ2-1,15,NA,CASSLAAGTYNEQFF,TGCGCCAGCAGCTTGGCCGCAGGTACTTACAATGAGCAGTTCTTC
TRBV10-3,NA,TRBJ2-1,16,TRBD1,CAISDSGGLSYNEQFF,TGTGCCATCAGTGACTCAGGGGGCCTCTCCTACAATGAGCAGTTCTTC
TRBV7-8,NA,TRBJ2-7,15,TRBD2,CASSETGTSIYEQYF,TGTGCCAGCAGCGAAACTGGGACTAGCATCTACGAGCAGTACTTC
TRBV7-9,NA,TRBJ2-5,15,NA,CASSPVGSAQETQYF,TGTGCCAGCAGCCCAGTGGGTTCTGCTCAAGAGACCCAGTACTTC
TRBV2,NA,TRBJ2-1,15,TRBD2,CATVGGGRSYNEQFF,TGTGCCACCGTAGGAGGCGGGAGATCTTACAATGAGCAGTTCTTC
TRBV4-1,NA,TRBJ1-2,15,NA,CASSQEMTVNYGYTF,TGCGCCAGCAGCCAAGAAATGACAGTTAACTATGGCTACACCTTC
TRBV6-5,NA,TRBJ1-4,14,NA,CASSRGASGEKLFF,TGTGCCAGCAGTCGGGGGGCGAGCGGTGAAAAACTGTTTTTT
TRBV6-1,once,TRBJ2-7,12,NA,CASSGLAYEQYF,TGTGCCAGCAGTGGACTTGCCTACGAGCAGTACTTC
TRBV30,NA,TRBJ2-7,12,TRBD1,CAWIGTDHEQYF,TGTGCCTGGATCGGGACAGACCACGAGCAGTACTTC
TRBV29-1,NA,TRBJ2-3,16,NA,CSVEGVVGIGTDTQYF,TGCAGCGTTGAAGGGGTCGTTGGTATCGGCACAGATACGCAGTATTTT
TRBV28,NA,TRBJ2-5,13,NA,CASSWPTGETQYF,TGTGCCAGCAGTTGGCCTACCGGGGAGACCCAGTACTTC
TRBV15,NA,TRBJ2-2,16,NA,CATSRGRQGGTGELFF,TGTGCCACCAGCAGAGGTCGTCAGGGTGGGACCGGGGAGCTGTTTTTT
TRBV10-3,NA,TRBJ2-4,14,NA,CAISEGTQNNIQYF,TGTGCCATCAGTGAAGGGACCCAAAACAACATTCAGTACTTC
TRBV7-3,NA,TRBJ2-3,14,NA,CASSSDRGTDTQYF,TGTGCCAGCAGCTCGGACCGAGGGACAGATACGCAGTATTTT
TRBV11-3,once,TRBJ2-1,11,NA,CASSLEDEQFF,TGTGCCAGCAGCTTAGAGGATGAGCAGTTCTTC
TRBV4-1,NA,TRBJ2-5,15,NA,CASSQVYAGKETQYF,TGCGCCAGCAGCCAAGTCTATGCCGGTAAAGAGACCCAGTACTTC
TRBV11-2,NA,TRBJ2-7,13,NA,CASSLEILYEQYF,TGTGCCAGCAGCTTAGAAATACTCTACGAGCAGTACTTC
TRBV21-1,NA,TRBJ1-1,17,NA,CASSKALVLLMNTEAFF,TGTGCCAGCAGCAAAGCACTAGTTCTCCTTATGAACACTGAAGCTTTCTTT
TRBV5-4,NA,TRBJ2-3,15,TRBD2,CASSLGASGTDTQYF,TGTGCCAGCAGCTTGGGCGCTAGCGGAACAGATACGCAGTATTTT
TRBV7-2,NA,TRBJ2-1,16,NA,CASSLYSSRSYNEQFF,TGTGCCAGCAGCTTATATTCATCGCGGTCGTACAATGAGCAGTTCTTC
TRBV14,once,TRBJ2-3,17,TRBD2,CASSHGTSGRSSDTQYF,TGTGCCAGCAGCCATGGGACTAGCGGGAGGAGCTCAGATACGCAGTATTTT
TRBV7-2,NA,TRBJ2-7,14,TRBD2,CASSLGLAGYEQYF,TGTGCCAGCAGCTTGGGACTAGCGGGCTACGAGCAGTACTTC
TRBV6-4,once,TRBJ1-2,13,TRBD1,CASSGQGDYGYTF,TGTGCCAGCAGCGGACAGGGCGACTATGGCTACACCTTC
TRBV27,NA,TRBJ2-3,12,NA,CASSLLGDTQYF,TGTGCCAGCAGTCTCCTGGGTGATACGCAGTATTTT
TRBV4-3,once,TRBJ2-1,15,TRBD2,CASSQERAGVDEQFF,TGCGCCAGCAGCCAAGAGCGAGCGGGAGTGGATGAGCAGTTCTTC
TRBV27,NA,TRBJ2-1,15,NA,CASRIGGSPYNEQFF,TGTGCCAGCAGAATTGGGGGCTCACCTTACAATGAGCAGTTCTTC
TRBV9,NA,TRBJ2-1,14,NA,CASKREGEGNEQFF,TGTGCCAGCAAGAGAGAGGGGGAGGGAAATGAGCAGTTCTTC
TRBV5-1,NA,TRBJ2-5,14,TRBD2,CASSLGEGQETQYF,TGCGCCAGCAGCTTGGGGGAGGGCCAAGAGACCCAGTACTTC
TRBV2,NA,TRBJ1-5,15,NA,CASSRLGGSNQPQHF,TGTGCCAGCAGTCGTCTAGGGGGAAGCAATCAGCCCCAGCATTTT
TRBV5-4,NA,TRBJ1-1,13,NA,CASSRGANTEAFF,TGTGCCAGCAGCCGGGGGGCTAACACTGAAGCTTTCTTT
TRBV7-6,NA,TRBJ2-5,15,NA,CASSPSGGVRETQYF,TGTGCCAGCAGCCCGTCCGGAGGGGTCAGGGAGACCCAGTACTTC
TRBV5-1,NA,TRBJ2-3,15,NA,CASSLSLASTDTQYF,TGCGCCAGCAGCTTGTCTTTGGCTAGTACAGATACGCAGTATTTT
TRBV14,NA,TRBJ2-3,15,TRBD1,CASSPRTGGPDTQYF,TGTGCCAGCAGCCCGCGGACAGGGGGCCCAGATACGCAGTATTTT
TRBV13,NA,TRBJ2-7,15,TRBD2,CASSLGTSGIDEQYF,TGTGCCAGCAGCTTAGGAACTAGCGGGATTGACGAGCAGTACTTC
TRBV30,NA,TRBJ1-6,13,NA,CAWSAGTVTPLHF,TGTGCCTGGAGTGCAGGGACCGTTACACCCCTCCACTTT
TRBV7-9,NA,TRBJ2-1,12,NA,CASSFTVGEQFF,TGTGCCAGCAGCTTTACGGTGGGGGAGCAGTTCTTC
TRBV6-1,NA,TRBJ2-1,14,NA,CASLDADSYNEQFF,TGTGCCAGCCTTGACGCGGACAGTTACAATGAGCAGTTCTTC
TRBV9,NA,TRBJ2-3,15,NA,CASSVWASDTDTQYF,TGTGCCAGCAGCGTCTGGGCTAGCGACACAGATACGCAGTATTTT
TRBV28,once,TRBJ1-5,14,NA,CASSFRYSNQPQHF,TGTGCCAGCAGTTTTCGTTATAGCAATCAGCCCCAGCATTTT
TRBV15,NA,TRBJ2-1,17,TRBD2,CATSREGREAAYNEQFF,TGTGCCACCAGCAGAGAGGGGCGGGAGGCGGCGTACAATGAGCAGTTCTTC
TRBV7-9,once,TRBJ2-1,16,TRBD1,CASSSQGTASYNEQFF,TGTGCCAGCAGCTCCCAAGGGACAGCCTCCTACAATGAGCAGTTCTTC
TRBV5-4,NA,TRBJ1-5,13,NA,CASSEEGDQPQHF,TGTGCCAGCAGCGAAGAGGGCGATCAGCCCCAGCATTTT
TRBV7-8,NA,TRBJ2-7,16,NA,CASSFGSGLSIYEQYF,NA
TRBV19,NA,TRBJ2-7,14,NA,CASSPGLISYEQYF,TGTGCCAGTAGTCCAGGGCTAATCTCCTACGAGCAGTACTTC
TRBV7-8,NA,TRBJ2-1,21,TRBD2,CASSPTPAGRYSESSYNEQFF,TGTGCCAGCAGCCCAACCCCGGCCGGGAGGTACAGCGAAAGCTCCTACAATGAGCAGTTCTTC
TRBV15,NA,TRBJ1-5,15,NA,CATSRDRGVNQPQHF,TGTGCCACCAGCAGAGATCGGGGTGTCAATCAGCCCCAGCATTTT
TRBV16,NA,TRBJ1-2,16,TRBD1,CASSQYKTGGIYGYTF,TGTGCCAGCAGCCAATACAAAACAGGGGGAATATATGGCTACACCTTC
TRBV7-3,once,TRBJ2-1,14,TRBD2,CASSPSSGRNEQFF,TGTGCCAGCAGCCCCTCCAGCGGGAGGAATGAGCAGTTCTTC
TRBV13,NA,TRBJ2-5,14,NA,CASSLGHFEETQYF,TGTGCCAGCAGCTTAGGTCACTTTGAAGAGACCCAGTACTTC
TRBV9,NA,TRBJ2-1,10,NA,CASSGTRKFF,TGTGCCAGCAGCGGGACAAGGAAGTTCTTC
TRBV13,NA,TRBJ1-1,13,NA,CASTSLADTEAFF,TGTGCCAGCACCTCCTTAGCGGACACTGAAGCTTTCTTT